Shown below are 31 T cell receptor beta chains from a single sample sequenced in a study of shared clonotypes between healthy human individuals. CD45RO-negative cells were positively selected for CCR7, leaving out terminally differentiated effector memory CD45RA+ cells. TCRdb keeps only in-frame clones here, not all; method: immunoSEQ multiplex PCR. The sample lists 700,000 to 950,000 clones; 96% were seen once. Sequencing was done on a sample of naive CD8+ T cells sorted from blood. These receptors all stem from a man aged 25-45 years in good health.

The chain combines TRBV6-5 with TRBJ2-5; D gene uncertain. The CDR3 covers 10 residues. Germline V gene sequence: CDR1 MNHEY, CDR2 SVGAGI. Trimming pared 6 bases from V and 9 bases from J, leaving 8 bases between. Here the CDR3 reads CASSPCPQYF. The CDR3 coding sequence is TGTGCCAGCAGCCCCTGTCCCCAGTACTTC.

The V gene is TRBV27, the J gene TRBJ2-1; D is uncertain. CDR1 is MNHEY and CDR2 is SMNVEV in the germline V gene (reference sequence). The CDR3 length is 14 residues. The V and J ends lost 5 bases and 8 bases respectively, with 16 bases between them. The CDR3 coding sequence is TGTGCCAGCAGTCGGGCTAGTCGGGTCCATGAGCAGTTCTTC. Translated, it gives CASSRASRVHEQFF.

This clone turned up a few times. At the DNA level, this CDR3 is encoded by other sequences in the same sample as well. The chain has TRBV6-4 and TRBJ2-1; 14 bases align to TRBD2. The CDR3 length is 14 residues. The ends lost 2 bases at V and 9 bases at J; junction bases unmatched: 0. CDR1 MRHNA and CDR2 SNTAGT come from the germline V gene. Written as DNA, the CDR3 is TGTGCCAGCAGTGACGGGACTAGCGGGAGTGAGCAGTTCTTC. Its protein is CASSDGTSGSEQFF.

The V call is TRBV7-2, the J call TRBJ2-2, with TRBD2 matching over 16 bases. The CDR3 is made up of 18 amino acids. Germline CDR1 is SGHTA and CDR2 is FQGNSA. V trimming: 3 bases; J trimming: 3 bases; junction bases outside the gene matches: 4. The chain's CDR3 is CASSFEGLAGGYTGELFF. For the CDR3, the DNA is TGTGCCAGCAGCTTCGAGGGACTAGCGGGAGGGTACACCGGGGAGCTGTTTTTT.

Of note for this clone: Other DNA sequences of this sample code for an identical CDR3. The rearrangement joins TRBV9 to TRBJ1-1; D unresolved. Per germline, CDR1 SGDLS and CDR2 YYNGEE. CDR3 length equals 13 residues. Trimming cost V 0 bases and J 0 bases, with 3 bases left between them. Here the CDR3 reads CASSVGMNTEAFF. CDR3 sequence (DNA): TGTGCCAGCAGCGTAGGTATGAACACTGAAGCTTTCTTT.

The chain uses TRBV28 and TRBJ2-1, with D possibly being TRBD1 or TRBD2 (5 bases each). V dropped 4 bases and J dropped 2 bases, with 9 bases sitting between them. Per the germline V gene, CDR1 is MDHEN and CDR2 is SYDVKM. This CDR3 comprises 14 residues. The chain's CDR3 is CASSSRDPYNEQFF. The CDR3 DNA sequence: TGTGCCAGCAGTTCTCGGGACCCCTACAATGAGCAGTTCTTC.

This chain uses TRBV9 with TRBJ1-2; no clear D gene. Trimming cost V 3 bases and J 8 bases, with 14 bases left between them. This CDR3 is 13 amino acids long. Germline CDR1 is SGDLS and CDR2 is YYNGEE. CDR3 in DNA: TGTGCCAGCAGCGGCGGGGTGGAAGACGGCTACACCTTC. Translation: CASSGGVEDGYTF.

This clone was counted between two and nine times. The rearrangement links TRBV7-6 to TRBJ2-5; perhaps TRBD1 as D (6 bases). Germline CDR1 reads SGHVS; CDR2 reads FNYEAQ. This CDR3 has 12 amino acids. The V end was cut by 5 bases, the J end by 10 bases, with 14 bases between. The CDR3 DNA reads TGTGCCAGCAGCCGCGGGCAGGGGAACCAGTACTTC. Protein sequence: CASSRGQGNQYF.

This clone was found once. V is TRBV9 and J is TRBJ2-1; 7 bases line up with TRBD2. The J segment lost 4 bases and the V segment lost 3 bases, leaving 7 bases of the junction unmatched. The germline CDR1 and CDR2 sequences are SGDLS and YYNGEE. The CDR3 is 15 residues long. The CDR3 protein is CASSASGAPYNEQFF. CDR3 sequence (DNA): TGTGCCAGCAGCGCTAGCGGAGCCCCTTACAATGAGCAGTTCTTC.

The rearrangement joins TRBV27 to TRBJ2-1; 7 bases agree with TRBD1. Germline CDR1 reads MNHEY; CDR2 reads SMNVEV (reference sequence). There are 16 residues in the CDR3. J gave up 4 bases and V 3 bases, and 9 bases lay outside the gene matches. The CDR3 here is CASSLKETGIYNEQFF. The CDR3 region has the DNA TGTGCCAGCAGTTTGAAGGAGACAGGGATATACAATGAGCAGTTCTTC.

J is TRBJ1-5 and V is TRBV4-1; D remains ambiguous. Germline V lookup: CDR1 MGHRA, CDR2 YSYEKL. Trimming took off 5 bases at V and 7 bases at J, with 9 bases between the two ends. This CDR3 is 12 amino acids long. For the CDR3, the DNA is TGCGCCAGCAGCGCCCCGGGGCAGCCCCAGCATTTT. The encoded protein is CASSAPGQPQHF.

A single count supports this clone. This chain uses TRBV5-1 with TRBJ2-1; no firm D call. The ends were cut back, 2 bases at V and 5 bases at J, with 11 bases in the middle. This CDR3 is built from 14 residues. Per the germline V gene, CDR1 is SGHRS and CDR2 is YFSETQ. CDR3 DNA sequence: TGCGCCAGCAGCTTACTCCTCTTCGACAATGAGCAGTTCTTC. This sequence encodes CASSLLLFDNEQFF.

Regarding this clone: Compared with germline, one end of the junction differs, possibly owing to a read error. The chain carries TRBV5-1 and TRBJ2-7, with 11 bases lining up with TRBD1. The assigned J gene may be wrong: the sequence end matches TRBJ2-1 better. The germline V gene has CDR1 SGHRS and CDR2 YFSETQ. The CDR3 covers 20 residues. The CDR3 loop reads CASSLAEGLVGTGGDNEQFF. CDR3 DNA: TGTGCCAGCAGCTTGGCTGAGGGATTAGTCGGGACAGGGGGAGACAATGAGCAGTTCTTC.

This clone has a single count. The V call is TRBV28, the J call TRBJ2-7, with 9 bases matching TRBD2. Germline-derived CDR1 and CDR2 are MDHEN and SYDVKM. The length of the CDR3 is 15 residues. J lost 2 bases, V lost 6 bases, and 8 bases had no gene match. For the CDR3, the DNA is TGTGCCAGCAGCCCTGGACTAGCGCTTACCTACGAGCAGTACTTC. Its translation: CASSPGLALTYEQYF.

This rearrangement joins TRBV11-2 to TRBJ2-7; D is possibly TRBD1 (6 bases). The CDR3 runs 14 residues. In germline, CDR1 is SGHAT, CDR2 FQNNGV. Trimming removed 6 bases at V and 7 bases at J, with 19 bases between. The CDR3 here is CASRETMGAKEQYF. CDR3 DNA: TGTGCCAGCAGGGAGACTATGGGGGCGAAAGAGCAGTACTTC.

V usage is TRBV4-3 and J usage is TRBJ1-1; no clear D. Trimming shortened V by 0 bases and J by 7 bases, and 9 bases separated the two germline ends. Per germline, CDR1 LGHNA and CDR2 YSLEER. The CDR3 sequence is 13 residues long. The CDR3 here is CASSQDLAHEAFF. The CDR3 coding sequence is TGCGCCAGCAGCCAAGATTTGGCACATGAAGCTTTCTTT.

Worth noting for this clone: At the DNA level, this CDR3 is encoded by other sequences in the same sample as well. The genes are TRBV27 and TRBJ2-7, with 9 positions matching TRBD2. The CDR3 covers 11 residues. V lost 5 bases to trimming and J lost 7 bases; unmatched junction nucleotides: 0. CDR1 and CDR2 from the germline V gene are MNHEY and SMNVEV (reference sequence). This CDR3 reads CASSSGGEQYF. The CDR3 region has the DNA TGTGCCAGCAGTAGCGGGGGGGAGCAGTACTTC.

This chain joins TRBV25-1 and TRBJ1-2; 11 nucleotides line up with TRBD1. The V gene's germline CDR1 is MGHDK and CDR2 SYGVNS. V lost 6 bases, J lost 6 bases, and 6 bases stayed unmatched. The CDR3 is 14 amino acids. Here the CDR3 DNA reads TGTGCCAGCAGCGACTCGGGACAGGGGGATGGCTACACCTTC. Translated: CASSDSGQGDGYTF.

The rearrangement joins TRBV6-6 to TRBJ1-3, with D maybe TRBD1 (5 bases). V was clipped by 2 bases and J by 1 base, with 6 bases between them. This CDR3 region has 14 residues. Germline V lookup: CDR1 MNHNY, CDR2 SVGAGI (reference sequence). CDR3 nucleotide sequence: TGTGCCAGCAGTTACGGGGGGTCTGGAAACACCATATATTTT. It yields the protein CASSYGGSGNTIYF.

This chain uses TRBV9 with TRBJ1-1; TRBD1 might be the D (5 bases). The germline V and J ends were trimmed by 4 bases and 4 bases, with 14 bases remaining between them. This CDR3 has 14 residues. Germline CDR1 is SGDLS and CDR2 is YYNGEE. The CDR3 bases are TGTGCCAGCAGCCGTCACGGGGCGGCCACTGAAGCTTTCTTT. It codes for CASSRHGAATEAFF.

As DNA, the CDR3 is TGTGCCAGCAGCCCGGGCCCCCGAGGAAACAATGAGCAGTTCTTC. Amino acids: CASSPGPRGNNEQFF. The rearrangement joins TRBV13 to TRBJ2-1; D unresolved. The CDR3 spans 15 residues. From germline, CDR1 is PRHDT and CDR2 FYEKMQ (reference sequence). The V end lost 5 bases, the J end lost 5 bases, and 16 bases lay between the germline ends.

The rearrangement joins TRBV5-4 to TRBJ1-1, with 7 bases lining up with TRBD1. The CDR3 extends over 12 amino acids. Germline V gives CDR1 SGHNT, CDR2 YYREEE (reference sequence). After removal of 4 bases from V and 8 bases from J, the junction contained 5 bases not matched to a gene. The DNA of the CDR3 is TGTGCCAGCAGCGGGGACAGAGTGGAAGCTTTCTTT. Amino acids: CASSGDRVEAFF.

The chain couples TRBV6-1 to TRBJ2-7, with D perhaps TRBD2 (7 bases). CDR1 and CDR2 (germline): MNHNS, SASEGT. V was pared by 8 bases and J by 0 bases, with 14 bases between. The CDR3 is made up of 14 amino acids. CDR3 residues: CASGGWTSSYEQYF. CDR3 nucleotide sequence: TGTGCCAGCGGGGGCTGGACTAGCTCCTACGAGCAGTACTTC.

This sequence joins TRBV18 and TRBJ1-1; possibly TRBD1 for D (5 bases). The CDR3 is made up of 15 amino acids. Germline V gene sequence: CDR1 KGHSH, CDR2 LQKENI. The V gene lost 0 bases and the J gene lost 2 bases, with 10 bases spanning the gap. The CDR3 protein is CASSPPGRRNTEAFF. As DNA, the CDR3 is TGTGCCAGCTCACCACCGGGACGGAGAAACACTGAAGCTTTCTTT.

The CDR3 is CASGLWVTGELFF. The CDR3 DNA is TGTGCTAGTGGTTTATGGGTAACCGGGGAGCTGTTTTTT. The chain is built from TRBV12-5 and TRBJ2-2, with D uncertain. Trimming cost V 3 bases and J 5 bases, with 7 bases left between them. The CDR3 loop spans 13 amino acids. Germline V lookup: CDR1 LGHNT, CDR2 FRNRAP.

V gene TRBV29-1 combines with J gene TRBJ2-1, with 7 bases lining up with TRBD1. The CDR3 has 16 residues. The germline V gene has CDR1 SQVTM and CDR2 ANQGSEA. The V segment lost 3 bases and the J segment 2 bases; nucleotides outside the gene matches: 10. The CDR3 DNA follows: TGCAGCGTTGAGGGCCAAGACAGGGTAGCCTACAATGAGCAGTTCTTC. Translating it yields CSVEGQDRVAYNEQFF.

This chain uses TRBV7-9 with TRBJ1-2, with D maybe TRBD1 (6 bases). The CDR3 spans 14 residues. Per germline, CDR1 SEHNR and CDR2 FQNEAQ (reference sequence). The V and J ends lost 4 bases and 4 bases respectively, with 13 bases between them. Written as DNA, the CDR3 is TGTGCCAGCAGCTACGGAAGGGGGGGCTATGGCTACACCTTC. Translation: CASSYGRGGYGYTF.

V is TRBV15 and J is TRBJ1-2; no clear D. V was clipped by 5 bases and J by 6 bases, with 22 bases between them. CDR3 length: 16 residues. In germline, CDR1 is LNHNV, CDR2 YYDKDF (reference sequence). CDR3 protein: CATSPPPPGFTNGYTF. The DNA of the CDR3 is TGTGCCACCAGCCCTCCTCCCCCCGGATTCACAAATGGCTACACCTTC.

The V gene is TRBV5-4, the J gene TRBJ2-7, with 9 bases aligning to TRBD1. The CDR3 runs to 17 residues. V gave up 4 bases and J gave up 0 bases; unmatched junction bases: 11. Germline lookup yields CDR1 SGHNT and CDR2 YYREEE (reference sequence). The CDR3 DNA is TGTGCCAGCAGCACGGGACAGGGAGGGGGATCCTCCTACGAGCAGTACTTC. It specifies CASSTGQGGGSSYEQYF. Looking up the rest from reference TRBV5-4 and TRBJ2-7 gives the full variable domain: ETGVTQSPTHLIKTRGQQVTLRCSSQSGHNTVSWYQQALGQGPQFIFQYYREEENGRGNFPPRFSGLQFPNYSSELNVNALELDDSALYLCASSTGQGGGSSYEQYFGPGTRLTVT.

The rearrangement uses TRBV5-5 and TRBJ2-3; D not certain. CDR1 and CDR2 from the germline V gene are SGHKS and YYEKEE (reference sequence). The CDR3 consists of 15 residues. V lost 6 bases and J 1 base, leaving 15 bases between the germline ends. The CDR3 bases are TGTGCCAGCATCTCTCGTTACCCCGGCACAGATACGCAGTATTTT. It is translated as CASISRYPGTDTQYF.

The rearrangement joins TRBV7-6 to TRBJ2-2, with D unresolved. CDR1 SGHVS and CDR2 FNYEAQ come from the germline V gene. V was pared by 8 bases and J by 0 bases, with 7 bases between. CDR3 size: 13 residues. CDR3 DNA: TGTGCCAGCGGGCCCCCGAACACCGGGGAGCTGTTTTTT. As protein: CASGPPNTGELFF.